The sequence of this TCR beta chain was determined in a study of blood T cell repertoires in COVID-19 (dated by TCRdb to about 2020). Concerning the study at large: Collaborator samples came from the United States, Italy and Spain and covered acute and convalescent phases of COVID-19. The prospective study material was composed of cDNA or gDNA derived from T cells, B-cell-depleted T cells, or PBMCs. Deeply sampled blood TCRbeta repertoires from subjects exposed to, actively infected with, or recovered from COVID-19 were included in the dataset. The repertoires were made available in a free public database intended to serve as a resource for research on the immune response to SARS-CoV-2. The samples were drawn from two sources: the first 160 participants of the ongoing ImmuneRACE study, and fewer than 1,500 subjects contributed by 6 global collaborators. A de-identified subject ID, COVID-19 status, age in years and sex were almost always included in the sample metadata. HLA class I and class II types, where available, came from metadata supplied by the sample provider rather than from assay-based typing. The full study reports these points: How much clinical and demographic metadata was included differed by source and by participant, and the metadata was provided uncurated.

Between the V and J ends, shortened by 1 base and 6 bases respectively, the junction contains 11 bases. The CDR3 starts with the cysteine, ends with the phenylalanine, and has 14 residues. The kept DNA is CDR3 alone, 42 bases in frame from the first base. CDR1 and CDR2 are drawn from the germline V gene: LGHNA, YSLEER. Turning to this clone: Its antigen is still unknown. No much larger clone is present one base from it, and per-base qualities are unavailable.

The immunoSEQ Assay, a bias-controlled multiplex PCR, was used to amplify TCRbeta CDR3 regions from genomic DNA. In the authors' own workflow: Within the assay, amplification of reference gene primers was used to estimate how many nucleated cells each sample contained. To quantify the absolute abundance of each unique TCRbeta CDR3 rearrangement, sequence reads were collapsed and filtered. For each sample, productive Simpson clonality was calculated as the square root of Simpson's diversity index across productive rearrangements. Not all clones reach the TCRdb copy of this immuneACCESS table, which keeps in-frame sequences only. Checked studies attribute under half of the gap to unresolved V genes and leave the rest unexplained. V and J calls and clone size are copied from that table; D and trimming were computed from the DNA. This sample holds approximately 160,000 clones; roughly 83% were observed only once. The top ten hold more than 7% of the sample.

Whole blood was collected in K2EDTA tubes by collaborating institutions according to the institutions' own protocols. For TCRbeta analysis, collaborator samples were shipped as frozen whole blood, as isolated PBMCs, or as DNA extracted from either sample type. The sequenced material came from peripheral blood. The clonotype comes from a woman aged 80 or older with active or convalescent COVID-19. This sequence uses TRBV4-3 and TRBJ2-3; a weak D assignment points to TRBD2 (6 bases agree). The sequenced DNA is TGCGCCAGCAGCCAAGCGGGACTCGGGGATACGCAGTATTTT. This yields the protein CASSQAGLGDTQYF.